The sequence of this T cell receptor (beta chain) was determined in a study of control samples from healthy donors and cancer patients. Germline CDR1 reads SGHTA; CDR2 reads FQGNSA. V was clipped by 5 bases and J by 7 bases, with 9 bases between them. This CDR3 spans 12 amino acids. Using immunoSEQ multiplex PCR, the repertoire was profiled, and TCRdb retains in-frame clones only, with some absent. The sample yields under 110,000 clones, roughly 91% seen once. The material sequenced was blood. This chain links TRBV7-2 with TRBJ2-1, with a tentative D call TRBD2 (5 bases). The clonotype originates from a man aged 25-45 years in good health. The CDR3 sequence is CASSPTKNEQFF. CDR3 sequence (DNA): TGTGCCAGCAGCCCGACTAAGAATGAGCAGTTCTTC.